The present entry profiles one T cell receptor (beta chain) with its context. What it binds is not known. The PCR employed 60 Vbeta primers together with 13 Jbeta primers. Using immunoSEQ multiplex PCR, the repertoire was profiled, and TCRdb retains in-frame clones only, with some absent. The sample table includes some 110,000 clones. The sample is drawn from a study of cytomegalovirus exposure and HLA in healthy donors. The CDR3 has 16 amino acids. Study-wide results and limits: An ancestry cluster, one associated with Asian ancestry, reportedly showed fewer N-insertions than the roughly 610-donor mean in a later analysis. Most TCR sequences were rare, but some public TCRs occurred in many donors. As immune exposure information, only CMV serostatus was available. DRB1 showed the most TCR associations and HLA-C the fewest in a later analysis, as rates varied by HLA locus.

This chain joins TRBV1 and TRBJ2-3; the table's D call, TRBD2, was not checked against the DNA. TRBV1 represents a pseudogene. The sample was PBMCs. This receptor was identified in a man younger than 45 in good health and CMV-seronegative. CDR3 DNA: TGCACCAGCAGTCATCGACTAGCGGGGGACACAGATACGCAGTATTTT. This translates into CTSSHRLAGDTDTQYF.